The next 20 T cell receptor beta chains were all read from a single sample in a study of radiotherapy plus CTLA-4 blockade in lung cancer. The assay was immunoSEQ multiplex PCR, and TCRdb's table has in-frame clones only and misses some. The sample shows tens of thousands of clones, 65% to 75% of them seen only once. The input for sequencing was peripheral blood, taken from a patient treated with radiotherapy plus ipilimumab. Receptor source: a human donor with non-small cell lung cancer who had stable disease on radiotherapy plus ipilimumab.

The chain has TRBV2 and TRBJ2-5; D perhaps matches TRBD2 (5 bases). The CDR3 totals 13 residues. V lost 8 bases, J lost 1 base, and 11 bases lay in between. The V gene's germline CDR1 is SNHLY and CDR2 FYNNEI. CDR3 DNA sequence: TGTGCCAGCCGTAGGGAGTTCCAAGAGACCCAGTACTTC. Its protein is CASRREFQETQYF.

The V and J genes are TRBV28 and TRBJ1-2; perhaps TRBD1 as D (5 bases). This CDR3 comprises 11 residues. CDR1 MDHEN and CDR2 SYDVKM come from the germline V gene. Trimming shortened V by 6 bases and J by 5 bases, and 7 bases separated the two germline ends. CDR3 coding DNA: TGTGCCAGCAGGGGGGGGTATGGCTACACCTTC. Its protein product is CASRGGYGYTF.

The chain joins TRBV30 to TRBJ2-6; D not certain. The CDR3 consists of 19 residues. Per germline, CDR1 GTSNPN and CDR2 SVGIG (reference sequence). V was shortened by 2 bases and J by 3 bases, with 23 bases between the two germline ends. The CDR3 bases are TGTGCCTGGAGTCTACATTTGGGCAGGCTCCTCGGTGGGGCCAACGTCCTGACTTTC. As protein: CAWSLHLGRLLGGANVLTF.

The genes are TRBV19 and TRBJ1-1; the match to TRBD1 covers 7 bases. The germline V gene encodes CDR1 LNHDA and CDR2 SQIVND (reference sequence). The J segment lost 0 bases and the V segment lost 4 bases, leaving 8 bases of the junction unmatched. The CDR3 is made up of 16 amino acids. The chain's CDR3 is CASSRKTGIMNTEAFF. Here the CDR3 DNA reads TGTGCCAGTAGTAGGAAGACAGGGATTATGAACACTGAAGCTTTCTTT.

This chain joins TRBV11-1 and TRBJ1-2; 8 nucleotides line up with TRBD1. This CDR3 is 15 amino acids long. The V gene end was trimmed by 5 bases and the J gene end by 4 bases; junction bases not matched to a gene: 9. Germline assignment: CDR1 SGHAT and CDR2 FQDESV (reference sequence). The chain's CDR3 is CASSIGQGRTYGYTF. CDR3 coding DNA: TGTGCCAGCAGCATCGGACAGGGAAGAACCTATGGCTACACCTTC.

The J gene is TRBJ1-4, the V gene TRBV7-9; TRBD1 might be the D (6 bases). Trimming removed 1 base at V and 7 bases at J, with 13 bases between. This CDR3 contains 15 residues. The germline gives CDR1 SEHNR, CDR2 FQNEAQ (reference sequence). CDR3 loop: CASSLEAGAGEKLFF. The CDR3 DNA sequence: TGTGCCAGCAGCTTAGAGGCGGGGGCGGGTGAAAAACTGTTTTTT.

The V and J genes are TRBV6-5 and TRBJ1-6, with no clear D. The CDR3 is made up of 12 amino acids. Germline CDR1 MNHEY, CDR2 SVGAGI. Trimming stripped 6 bases from V and 9 bases from J, with 9 bases between. The CDR3 reads CASSTRGSPLHF. The CDR3 DNA reads as TGTGCCAGCAGCACACGAGGTTCACCCCTCCACTTT.

Only a few counts were recorded for this clone. This chain joins TRBV27 and TRBJ2-2; D possibly corresponds to TRBD2 (5 bases). Germline CDR1 is MNHEY and CDR2 is SMNVEV (reference sequence). The ends were cut back, 5 bases at V and 7 bases at J, with 17 bases in the middle. The CDR3 spans 15 residues. CDR3 in DNA: TGTGCCAGCAGTACCCCGGGGTACTCAGTCGGGGAGCTGTTTTTT. This encodes CASSTPGYSVGELFF.

Note on this clone: The junction differs from germline at one of its ends, possibly a read error. This rearrangement joins TRBV5-6 to TRBJ1-1; 10 bases are shared with TRBD1. CDR3 length: 17 residues. CDR1 and CDR2 (germline): SGHDT, YYEEEE. The CDR3 DNA is TGTGCCAGCAGATTGGGTTGGGACAGGGGAGTGAACACTGAAGCTTTCTTT. Its translation is CASRLGWDRGVNTEAFF.

Points on this clone: Compared with germline, one end of the junction differs, possibly owing to a read error. The chain employs TRBV5-1 and TRBJ1-2; D gene uncertain. There are 12 residues in the CDR3. Germline V gives CDR1 SGHRS, CDR2 YFSETQ. CDR3 nucleotides: TGCGCCAGCAGCTCAACAGTCAGTGGCCACACCTTC. Translating it yields CASSSTVSGHTF.

Only a few counts were recorded for this clone. The chain has TRBV5-1 and TRBJ2-7; the match to TRBD1 covers 10 bases. V shed 2 bases and J 7 bases; nucleotides not matched to a gene: 12. Per the germline V gene, CDR1 is SGHRS and CDR2 is YFSETQ. This CDR3 is built from 16 residues. The CDR3 loop reads CASSFGSGTGDREQYF. CDR3 nucleotides: TGCGCCAGCAGCTTCGGTTCCGGGACAGGGGATCGAGAGCAGTACTTC.

In this sample, this clone turned up once. The chain carries TRBV7-3 and TRBJ2-2, with 8 bases matching TRBD1. CDR3 length: 15 residues. Trimming cost V 6 bases and J 5 bases; bases outside gene matches: 8. The germline gives CDR1 SGHTA, CDR2 FQGTGA. The CDR3 loop reads CASRRPGGATGELFF. CDR3 coding DNA: TGTGCCAGCAGGCGACCAGGGGGCGCGACCGGGGAGCTGTTTTTT. The variable domain in full, completed from reference TRBV7-3 and TRBJ2-2, reads GAGVSQTPSNKVTEKGKYVELRCDPISGHTALYWYRQSLGQGPEFLIYFQGTGAADDSGLPNDRFFAVRPEGSVSTLKIQRTERGDSAVYLCASRRPGGATGELFFGEGSRLTVL.

This chain connects TRBV19 to TRBJ1-6; D unclear. V lost 7 bases, J lost 0 bases, and 10 bases lay in between. The CDR3 consists of 15 residues. The germline V gene encodes CDR1 LNHDA and CDR2 SQIVND (reference sequence). CDR3 loop: CASTPSSSYNSPLHF. The CDR3 bases are TGTGCCAGTACCCCGTCGAGCTCCTATAATTCACCCCTCCACTTT.

This clone occurred once. This sequence joins TRBV10-3 and TRBJ2-3; TRBD1 aligns across 7 bases. This CDR3 comprises 17 residues. Trimming took 0 bases from V and 4 from J; bases not matched to a gene: 10. Germline-derived CDR1 and CDR2 are ENHRY and SYGVKD. CDR3 sequence reads: CAISESIFPGQSDTQYF. The CDR3 region has the DNA TGTGCCATCAGTGAGTCAATCTTTCCGGGACAGTCAGATACGCAGTATTTT.

The V and J genes are TRBV11-3 and TRBJ2-1; D not resolved. CDR1 is SGHNT, CDR2 YENEEA, per germline. The CDR3 extends over 12 amino acids. V was cut by 5 bases and J by 4 bases, with 6 bases left in between. The CDR3 reads CASSREYNEQFF. The CDR3 DNA reads TGTGCCAGCAGCCGCGAATACAATGAGCAGTTCTTC.

This chain links TRBV7-8 with TRBJ2-1; a possible D gene is TRBD1 (5 bases). This CDR3 contains 18 residues. The germline V gene encodes CDR1 SGHVS and CDR2 FQNEAQ. Trimming left V 4 bases short and J 1 base short, with 20 bases between. The CDR3 DNA reads TGTGCCAGCAGCTCAGGGCGAATAAAAAGTAGTTCCTACAATGAGCAGTTCTTC. Translation gives CASSSGRIKSSSYNEQFF.

The chain combines TRBV19 with TRBJ2-7; D remains unclear. Trimming stripped 5 bases from V and 0 bases from J, with 8 bases between. The CDR3 is 13 residues long. The germline V gene has CDR1 LNHDA and CDR2 SQIVND (reference sequence). Here the CDR3 DNA reads TGTGCCAGTAGTGAGGTGCGCTCCTACGAGCAGTACTTC. It specifies CASSEVRSYEQYF.

The chain is built from TRBV2 and TRBJ1-2, with TRBD1 matching 8 bases. The V gene end was trimmed by 6 bases and the J gene end by 2 bases; junction bases not matched to a gene: 8. There are 15 residues in the CDR3. In germline, CDR1 is SNHLY, CDR2 FYNNEI. The CDR3 region has the DNA TGTGCCAGCAGACTAGGACAGGGATGGAACTATGGCTACACCTTC. Its protein is CASRLGQGWNYGYTF. Full variable domain (rest looked up from reference TRBV2 and TRBJ1-2): EPEVTQTPSHQVTQMGQEVILRCVPISNHLYFYWYRQILGQKVEFLVSFYNNEISEKSEIFDDQFSVERPDGSNFTLKIRSTKLEDSAMYFCASRLGQGWNYGYTFGSGTRLTVV.

V gene TRBV14 combines with J gene TRBJ1-1; D unresolved. V lost 0 bases to trimming and J lost 0 bases, with 11 bases between them. Germline V CDR1 and CDR2: SGHDN, FVKESK. The CDR3 sequence is 16 residues long. The CDR3 DNA is TGTGCCAGCAGCCAAGACCGAGGTACGGTGAACACTGAAGCTTTCTTT. Translation: CASSQDRGTVNTEAFF.

The rearrangement joins TRBV2 to TRBJ2-2; TRBD2 aligns across 7 bases. This CDR3 spans 14 amino acids. CDR1 is SNHLY and CDR2 is FYNNEI in the germline V gene. The V and J ends lost 8 bases and 5 bases, in that order; junction bases with no gene match: 8. CDR3 bases: TGTGCCAGCGGGGGGGGAGTGGGGACCGGGGAGCTGTTTTTT. As protein: CASGGGVGTGELFF.